This entry lists 9 T cell receptor beta chains sequenced from one sample in a study of T cell responses to AZD1222 COVID-19 vaccine. Produced via immunoSEQ multiplex PCR; TCRdb's table is partial and in-frame only. The sample shows around 92,000 clones, about 90% of them seen only once. Sequenced material: peripheral blood, taken on day 0 of AZD1222 vaccination. Every receptor here comes from an adult in good health.

The rearrangement uses TRBV2 and TRBJ2-6; 8 nucleotides line up with TRBD1. The CDR3 has 14 residues. V trimming: 9 bases; J trimming: 2 bases; junction bases outside the gene matches: 3. CDR1 and CDR2 (germline): SNHLY, FYNNEI. The CDR3 here is CARVTGAGANVLTF. The DNA for the CDR3 is TGTGCCAGGGTGACAGGGGCTGGGGCCAACGTCCTGACTTTC.

V is TRBV27 and J is TRBJ1-5; TRBD1 agrees at 10 bases. Looked up from germline, CDR1 is MNHEY and CDR2 is SMNVEV (reference sequence). Trimming removed 5 bases from V and 5 bases from J; junction bases left unmatched: 6. The CDR3 runs to 15 residues. The DNA for the CDR3 is TGTGCCAGCAGTGTGGGGACAGGGGTGGATCAGCCCCAGCATTTT. It codes for CASSVGTGVDQPQHF.

The V call is TRBV28, the J call TRBJ1-4; the D gene is possibly TRBD1 (5 bases). CDR1 MDHEN and CDR2 SYDVKM come from the germline V gene. This CDR3 region has 13 residues. Trimming stripped 6 bases from V and 8 bases from J, with 13 bases between. CDR3 sequence: CASRGGVGEKLFF. Here the CDR3 DNA reads TGTGCCAGCAGAGGAGGGGTAGGGGAAAAACTGTTTTTT.

This chain uses TRBV19 with TRBJ2-7; 7 bases map to TRBD1. After removal of 3 bases from V and 3 bases from J, the junction contained 5 bases not matched to a gene. The CDR3 loop spans 14 amino acids. Germline V gene lookup returns CDR1 LNHDA and CDR2 SQIVND (reference sequence). CDR3: CASSIGTVSYEQYF. CDR3 DNA: TGTGCCAGTAGTATCGGGACAGTCAGCTACGAGCAGTACTTC.

The chain links TRBV18 to TRBJ1-2; D gene ambiguous. There are 13 residues in the CDR3. Germline V gene data show CDR1 as KGHSH and CDR2 as LQKENI. V lost 6 bases and J lost 6, with 14 bases in between. CDR3 residues: CASSRNEEDGYTF. The CDR3 region has the DNA TGTGCCAGCTCGCGGAACGAAGAGGATGGCTACACCTTC.

The V gene is TRBV6-5, the J gene TRBJ1-6; D is unclear. Germline V gives CDR1 MNHEY, CDR2 SVGAGI. The length of the CDR3 is 15 residues. The V end was cut by 2 bases, the J end by 11 bases, with 16 bases between. CDR3 coding DNA: TGTGCCAGCAGTTACCCCAGTGTCGGCTCTGCACCCCTCCACTTT. Its translation is CASSYPSVGSAPLHF.

The rearrangement links TRBV6-5 to TRBJ1-2; D possibly corresponds to TRBD1 (5 bases). Germline CDR1 and CDR2: MNHEY and SVGAGI. CDR3 length: 14 residues. Trimming took off 6 bases at V and 2 bases at J, with 13 bases between the two ends. The CDR3 is CASSSDTFNYGYTF. CDR3 in DNA: TGTGCCAGCAGCTCGGACACTTTCAACTATGGCTACACCTTC.

This sequence joins TRBV7-9 and TRBJ2-7, with D possibly matching TRBD2 (6 bases). V was shortened by 5 bases and J by 3 bases, with 11 bases between the two germline ends. This CDR3 has 13 amino acids. Germline CDR1 reads SEHNR; CDR2 reads FQNEAQ (reference sequence). The CDR3 sequence is CASSHGGGYEQYF. The CDR3 DNA sequence: TGTGCCAGCAGCCATGGGGGAGGCTACGAGCAGTACTTC.

This clone is a singleton in its sample. The rearrangement links TRBV12-3 or TRBV12-4 to TRBJ2-5; D is uncertain. V lost 4 bases, J lost 4 bases, and 10 bases lay in between. The CDR3 sequence is 13 residues long. In DNA form, the CDR3 reads TGTGCCAGCAGTTATCGAGGTTCAGAGACCCAGTACTTC. This codes for CASSYRGSETQYF.